This is a list of T cell receptor beta chains from one sample in a study of regulatory T cells in long-lasting Graves disease. TCRdb re-derived calls from the multiplex PCR reads in MiXCR, one entry per CDR3 protein. This sample carries around 300,000 distinct CDR3 sequences, roughly a fifth of them seen once, and the ten largest clones take just over 55%. This material consisted of peripheral blood mononuclear cells (PBMCs), taken when the disease was refractory, from a patient treated with antithyroid drugs. The receptors originated from a female donor with Graves disease. CDR3s include the opening cysteine and the closing phenylalanine or tryptophan. Fields, in order: V gene, CDR3 protein.

TRBV4-3 | CASSQGVPGELFF
TRBV15 | CATSPRTGSGETQYF
TRBV7-7 | CASSLFPGTGELFF
TRBV7-2 | CASSAGPPYEQYF
TRBV12-3/TRBV12-4 | CASAGPGQGGEETQYF
TRBV6-5 | CASSYGWEGDTEAFF
TRBV5-5 | CASSLGGGRETQYF
TRBV7-9 | CASSLLQGQFWEQYF
TRBV5-1 | CASSTGTSGILGGAKNIQYF
TRBV7-9 | CASSLGGGSHTEAFF
TRBV5-6 | CASSLVFQETQYF
TRBV5-1 | CASSQPTSGVYTEAFF
TRBV4-1 | CASSQDLTEKTQYF
TRBV28 | CASSSHRQNQPQHF
TRBV28 | CASSLRGAGGYTF
TRBV5-1 | CASSLSGPEGNGEQYF
TRBV19 | CASSRTPDGYTF